This entry describes one T cell receptor beta chain. Healthy Caucasian individuals from Russia aged 6 to 90 served as donors. Drawn from each donor were roughly 10 milliliters of peripheral blood. A J-beta primer mix and a sample-barcoded 5' primer were used in a second PCR of about 6 to 12 cycles. A single record per CDR3 protein comes from TCRdb applying MiXCR to the 5' RACE reads. The table has 750,000 to 1,000,000 distinct CDR3 sequences, around 29% seen once. V lost 5 bases, J lost 4 bases, and 8 bases lay in between. This CDR3 contains 12 residues. In germline, CDR1 is MNHNY, CDR2 SVGAGI (reference sequence). This record belongs to a study of blood T cells in healthy people across ages. These records were also assigned to another study, of T cells of mothers and their children. That study reports: Input to cDNA synthesis comprised all extracted RNA, at a ratio of around 1.4 ug per 15 ul. Per mother, over 8 million TCR beta CDR3 reads were obtained; per child, approximately 3.3 million.

This TCR derives from a woman in her 40s in good health. Sequencing was done on a sample of blood. The chain combines TRBV6-6 with TRBJ1-1; D might be TRBD1 (6 bases). CDR3 DNA sequence: TGTGCCAGCAGTAAGGGGGTCACTGAAGCTTTCTTT. Translating gives CASSKGVTEAFF.